This TCR beta chain was documented in a study of blood T cell repertoires in COVID-19. At the level of the study: From T cells, B-cell-depleted T cells, or PBMCs came the material, which was cDNA or gDNA.

Authors' data handling: How many nucleated cells were present was estimated from reference gene primer amplification. Profiling relied on immunoSEQ multiplex PCR, and the TCRdb table lists in-frame clones only, not all of them. The V and J calls and the clone size are those of that table, but D and trimming were determined from the DNA. Altogether roughly 60,000 clones are present, more than 85% being singletons, with the ten largest covering about 7%. V was pared by 7 bases and J by 0 bases, with 6 bases between. Germline CDR1 reads SNHLY; CDR2 reads FYNNEI. CDR3 length: 13 amino acids. The receptor was isolated from a human donor with active COVID-19. The donor label of this sample is uncertain. The rearrangement links TRBV2 to TRBJ2-2; D unresolved. The sequencing input was peripheral blood. The CDR3 DNA sequence: TGTGCCAGCAATCTCGCGAACACCGGGGAGCTGTTTTTT. Its protein is CASNLANTGELFF.